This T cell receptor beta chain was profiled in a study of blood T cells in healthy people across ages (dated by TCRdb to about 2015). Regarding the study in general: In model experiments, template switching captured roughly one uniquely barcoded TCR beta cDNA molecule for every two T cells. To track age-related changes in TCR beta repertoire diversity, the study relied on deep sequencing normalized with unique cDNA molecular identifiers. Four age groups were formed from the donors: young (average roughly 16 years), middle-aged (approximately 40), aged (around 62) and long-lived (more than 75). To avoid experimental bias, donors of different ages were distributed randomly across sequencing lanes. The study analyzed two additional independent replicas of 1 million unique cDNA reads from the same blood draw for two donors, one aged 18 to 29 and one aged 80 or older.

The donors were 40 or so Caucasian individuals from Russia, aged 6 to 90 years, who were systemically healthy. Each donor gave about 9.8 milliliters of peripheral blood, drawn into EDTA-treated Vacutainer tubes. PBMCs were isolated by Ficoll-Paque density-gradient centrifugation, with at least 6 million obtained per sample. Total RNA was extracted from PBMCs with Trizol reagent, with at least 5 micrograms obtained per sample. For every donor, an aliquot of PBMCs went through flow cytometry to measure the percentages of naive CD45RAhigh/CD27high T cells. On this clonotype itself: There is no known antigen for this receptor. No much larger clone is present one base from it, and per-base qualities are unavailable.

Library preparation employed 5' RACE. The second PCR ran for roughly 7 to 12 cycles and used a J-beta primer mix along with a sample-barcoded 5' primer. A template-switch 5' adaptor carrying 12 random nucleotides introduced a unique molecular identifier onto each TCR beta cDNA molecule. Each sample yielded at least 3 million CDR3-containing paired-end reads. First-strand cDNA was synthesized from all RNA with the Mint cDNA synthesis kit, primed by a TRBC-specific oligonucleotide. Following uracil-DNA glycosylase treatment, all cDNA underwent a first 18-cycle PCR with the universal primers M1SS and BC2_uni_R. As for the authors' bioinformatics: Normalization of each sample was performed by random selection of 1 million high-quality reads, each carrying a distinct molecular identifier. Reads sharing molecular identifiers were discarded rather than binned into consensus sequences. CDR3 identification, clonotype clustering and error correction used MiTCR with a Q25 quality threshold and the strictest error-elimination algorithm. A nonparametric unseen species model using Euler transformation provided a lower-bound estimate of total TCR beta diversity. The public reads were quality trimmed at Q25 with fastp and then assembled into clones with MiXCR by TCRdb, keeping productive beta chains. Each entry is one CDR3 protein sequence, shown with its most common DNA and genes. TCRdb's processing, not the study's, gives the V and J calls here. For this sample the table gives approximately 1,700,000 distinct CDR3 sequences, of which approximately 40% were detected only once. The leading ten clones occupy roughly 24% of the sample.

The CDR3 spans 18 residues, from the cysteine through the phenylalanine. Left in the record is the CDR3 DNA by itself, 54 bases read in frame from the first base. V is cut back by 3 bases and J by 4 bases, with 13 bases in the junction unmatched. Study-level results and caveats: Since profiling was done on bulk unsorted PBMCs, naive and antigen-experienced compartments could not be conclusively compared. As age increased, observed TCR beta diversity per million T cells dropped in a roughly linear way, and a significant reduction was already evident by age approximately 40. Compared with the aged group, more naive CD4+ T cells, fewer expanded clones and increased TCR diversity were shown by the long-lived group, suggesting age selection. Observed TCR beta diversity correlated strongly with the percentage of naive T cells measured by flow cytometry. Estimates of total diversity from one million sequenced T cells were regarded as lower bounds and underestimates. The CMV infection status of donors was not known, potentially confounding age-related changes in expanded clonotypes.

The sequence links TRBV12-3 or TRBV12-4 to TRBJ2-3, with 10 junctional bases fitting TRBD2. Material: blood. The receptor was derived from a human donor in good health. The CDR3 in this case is CASSFEPWASGGSDTQYF. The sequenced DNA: TGTGCCAGCAGTTTCGAACCCTGGGCTAGCGGGGGTTCAGATACGCAGTATTTT.